The 5 T cell receptor beta chains listed next were all sequenced from one sample in a study of T cells in Graves' hyperthyroidism and ophthalmopathy. TCR beta CDR3 regions were amplified from RNA. The primer set for the first-round RT-PCR of the TCR CDR3 was HTBI. TCRdb re-derived calls from the multiplex PCR reads in MiXCR, one entry per CDR3 protein. The sample shows roughly 750,000 distinct CDR3 sequences, about 16% of them seen only once. What was sequenced was blood. The source is a man between 18 and 35 years old with Graves' hyperthyroidism.

In this sample, this clonotype turned up many times. The rearrangement links TRBV12-3 or TRBV12-4 to TRBJ1-1; the match to TRBD1 covers 7 bases. This CDR3 region has 14 residues. The trim removed 6 bases at V and 4 bases at J, leaving 8 bases unmatched. CDR3 protein: CASRSTGSVTEAFF. The CDR3, as DNA: TGTGCCAGCAGATCGACAGGGTCAGTCACTGAAGCTTTCTTT.

This clonotype was found many times. The chain has TRBV10-3 and TRBJ2-5; D remains unclear. The CDR3 covers 13 residues. The germline V and J ends were trimmed by 2 bases and 4 bases, with 8 bases remaining between them. Germline V gives CDR1 ENHRY, CDR2 SYGVKD. CDR3 sequence: CAISEPRTETQYF. In DNA, the CDR3 is TGTGCCATCAGTGAGCCAAGGACAGAGACCCAGTACTTC.

The V call is TRBV24-1, the J call TRBJ2-5; maybe TRBD2 (6 bases). Germline V gives CDR1 KGHDR, CDR2 SFDVKD. This CDR3 region has 14 residues. Trimming took 9 bases from V and 2 from J, leaving 15 bases between them. CDR3 sequence reads: CATSRARGQETQYF. The CDR3 region has the DNA TGTGCCACCTCCCGAGCCCGGGGGCAAGAGACCCAGTACTTC.

At least ten counts were recorded for this clonotype. V and J are TRBV11-3 and TRBJ2-1; D may be TRBD1 or TRBD2 (6 bases each). Germline V gives CDR1 SGHNT, CDR2 YENEEA. This CDR3 is built from 15 residues. The V end was cut by 2 bases, the J end by 3 bases, with 11 bases between. The CDR3 DNA follows: TGTGCCAGCAGCTTATTTAGGGGGGACTACAATGAGCAGTTCTTC. As protein: CASSLFRGDYNEQFF.

The chain has TRBV6-1 and TRBJ2-3; tentatively, D is TRBD1 (6 bases). Germline CDR1 MNHNS, CDR2 SASEGT. Deletions cut 7 bases from V and 5 bases from J, with 16 bases between. This CDR3 is built from 14 residues. This CDR3 is CASTKQGPGDTQYF. In nucleotides, the CDR3 is TGTGCCAGCACTAAACAGGGACCGGGAGATACGCAGTATTTT.